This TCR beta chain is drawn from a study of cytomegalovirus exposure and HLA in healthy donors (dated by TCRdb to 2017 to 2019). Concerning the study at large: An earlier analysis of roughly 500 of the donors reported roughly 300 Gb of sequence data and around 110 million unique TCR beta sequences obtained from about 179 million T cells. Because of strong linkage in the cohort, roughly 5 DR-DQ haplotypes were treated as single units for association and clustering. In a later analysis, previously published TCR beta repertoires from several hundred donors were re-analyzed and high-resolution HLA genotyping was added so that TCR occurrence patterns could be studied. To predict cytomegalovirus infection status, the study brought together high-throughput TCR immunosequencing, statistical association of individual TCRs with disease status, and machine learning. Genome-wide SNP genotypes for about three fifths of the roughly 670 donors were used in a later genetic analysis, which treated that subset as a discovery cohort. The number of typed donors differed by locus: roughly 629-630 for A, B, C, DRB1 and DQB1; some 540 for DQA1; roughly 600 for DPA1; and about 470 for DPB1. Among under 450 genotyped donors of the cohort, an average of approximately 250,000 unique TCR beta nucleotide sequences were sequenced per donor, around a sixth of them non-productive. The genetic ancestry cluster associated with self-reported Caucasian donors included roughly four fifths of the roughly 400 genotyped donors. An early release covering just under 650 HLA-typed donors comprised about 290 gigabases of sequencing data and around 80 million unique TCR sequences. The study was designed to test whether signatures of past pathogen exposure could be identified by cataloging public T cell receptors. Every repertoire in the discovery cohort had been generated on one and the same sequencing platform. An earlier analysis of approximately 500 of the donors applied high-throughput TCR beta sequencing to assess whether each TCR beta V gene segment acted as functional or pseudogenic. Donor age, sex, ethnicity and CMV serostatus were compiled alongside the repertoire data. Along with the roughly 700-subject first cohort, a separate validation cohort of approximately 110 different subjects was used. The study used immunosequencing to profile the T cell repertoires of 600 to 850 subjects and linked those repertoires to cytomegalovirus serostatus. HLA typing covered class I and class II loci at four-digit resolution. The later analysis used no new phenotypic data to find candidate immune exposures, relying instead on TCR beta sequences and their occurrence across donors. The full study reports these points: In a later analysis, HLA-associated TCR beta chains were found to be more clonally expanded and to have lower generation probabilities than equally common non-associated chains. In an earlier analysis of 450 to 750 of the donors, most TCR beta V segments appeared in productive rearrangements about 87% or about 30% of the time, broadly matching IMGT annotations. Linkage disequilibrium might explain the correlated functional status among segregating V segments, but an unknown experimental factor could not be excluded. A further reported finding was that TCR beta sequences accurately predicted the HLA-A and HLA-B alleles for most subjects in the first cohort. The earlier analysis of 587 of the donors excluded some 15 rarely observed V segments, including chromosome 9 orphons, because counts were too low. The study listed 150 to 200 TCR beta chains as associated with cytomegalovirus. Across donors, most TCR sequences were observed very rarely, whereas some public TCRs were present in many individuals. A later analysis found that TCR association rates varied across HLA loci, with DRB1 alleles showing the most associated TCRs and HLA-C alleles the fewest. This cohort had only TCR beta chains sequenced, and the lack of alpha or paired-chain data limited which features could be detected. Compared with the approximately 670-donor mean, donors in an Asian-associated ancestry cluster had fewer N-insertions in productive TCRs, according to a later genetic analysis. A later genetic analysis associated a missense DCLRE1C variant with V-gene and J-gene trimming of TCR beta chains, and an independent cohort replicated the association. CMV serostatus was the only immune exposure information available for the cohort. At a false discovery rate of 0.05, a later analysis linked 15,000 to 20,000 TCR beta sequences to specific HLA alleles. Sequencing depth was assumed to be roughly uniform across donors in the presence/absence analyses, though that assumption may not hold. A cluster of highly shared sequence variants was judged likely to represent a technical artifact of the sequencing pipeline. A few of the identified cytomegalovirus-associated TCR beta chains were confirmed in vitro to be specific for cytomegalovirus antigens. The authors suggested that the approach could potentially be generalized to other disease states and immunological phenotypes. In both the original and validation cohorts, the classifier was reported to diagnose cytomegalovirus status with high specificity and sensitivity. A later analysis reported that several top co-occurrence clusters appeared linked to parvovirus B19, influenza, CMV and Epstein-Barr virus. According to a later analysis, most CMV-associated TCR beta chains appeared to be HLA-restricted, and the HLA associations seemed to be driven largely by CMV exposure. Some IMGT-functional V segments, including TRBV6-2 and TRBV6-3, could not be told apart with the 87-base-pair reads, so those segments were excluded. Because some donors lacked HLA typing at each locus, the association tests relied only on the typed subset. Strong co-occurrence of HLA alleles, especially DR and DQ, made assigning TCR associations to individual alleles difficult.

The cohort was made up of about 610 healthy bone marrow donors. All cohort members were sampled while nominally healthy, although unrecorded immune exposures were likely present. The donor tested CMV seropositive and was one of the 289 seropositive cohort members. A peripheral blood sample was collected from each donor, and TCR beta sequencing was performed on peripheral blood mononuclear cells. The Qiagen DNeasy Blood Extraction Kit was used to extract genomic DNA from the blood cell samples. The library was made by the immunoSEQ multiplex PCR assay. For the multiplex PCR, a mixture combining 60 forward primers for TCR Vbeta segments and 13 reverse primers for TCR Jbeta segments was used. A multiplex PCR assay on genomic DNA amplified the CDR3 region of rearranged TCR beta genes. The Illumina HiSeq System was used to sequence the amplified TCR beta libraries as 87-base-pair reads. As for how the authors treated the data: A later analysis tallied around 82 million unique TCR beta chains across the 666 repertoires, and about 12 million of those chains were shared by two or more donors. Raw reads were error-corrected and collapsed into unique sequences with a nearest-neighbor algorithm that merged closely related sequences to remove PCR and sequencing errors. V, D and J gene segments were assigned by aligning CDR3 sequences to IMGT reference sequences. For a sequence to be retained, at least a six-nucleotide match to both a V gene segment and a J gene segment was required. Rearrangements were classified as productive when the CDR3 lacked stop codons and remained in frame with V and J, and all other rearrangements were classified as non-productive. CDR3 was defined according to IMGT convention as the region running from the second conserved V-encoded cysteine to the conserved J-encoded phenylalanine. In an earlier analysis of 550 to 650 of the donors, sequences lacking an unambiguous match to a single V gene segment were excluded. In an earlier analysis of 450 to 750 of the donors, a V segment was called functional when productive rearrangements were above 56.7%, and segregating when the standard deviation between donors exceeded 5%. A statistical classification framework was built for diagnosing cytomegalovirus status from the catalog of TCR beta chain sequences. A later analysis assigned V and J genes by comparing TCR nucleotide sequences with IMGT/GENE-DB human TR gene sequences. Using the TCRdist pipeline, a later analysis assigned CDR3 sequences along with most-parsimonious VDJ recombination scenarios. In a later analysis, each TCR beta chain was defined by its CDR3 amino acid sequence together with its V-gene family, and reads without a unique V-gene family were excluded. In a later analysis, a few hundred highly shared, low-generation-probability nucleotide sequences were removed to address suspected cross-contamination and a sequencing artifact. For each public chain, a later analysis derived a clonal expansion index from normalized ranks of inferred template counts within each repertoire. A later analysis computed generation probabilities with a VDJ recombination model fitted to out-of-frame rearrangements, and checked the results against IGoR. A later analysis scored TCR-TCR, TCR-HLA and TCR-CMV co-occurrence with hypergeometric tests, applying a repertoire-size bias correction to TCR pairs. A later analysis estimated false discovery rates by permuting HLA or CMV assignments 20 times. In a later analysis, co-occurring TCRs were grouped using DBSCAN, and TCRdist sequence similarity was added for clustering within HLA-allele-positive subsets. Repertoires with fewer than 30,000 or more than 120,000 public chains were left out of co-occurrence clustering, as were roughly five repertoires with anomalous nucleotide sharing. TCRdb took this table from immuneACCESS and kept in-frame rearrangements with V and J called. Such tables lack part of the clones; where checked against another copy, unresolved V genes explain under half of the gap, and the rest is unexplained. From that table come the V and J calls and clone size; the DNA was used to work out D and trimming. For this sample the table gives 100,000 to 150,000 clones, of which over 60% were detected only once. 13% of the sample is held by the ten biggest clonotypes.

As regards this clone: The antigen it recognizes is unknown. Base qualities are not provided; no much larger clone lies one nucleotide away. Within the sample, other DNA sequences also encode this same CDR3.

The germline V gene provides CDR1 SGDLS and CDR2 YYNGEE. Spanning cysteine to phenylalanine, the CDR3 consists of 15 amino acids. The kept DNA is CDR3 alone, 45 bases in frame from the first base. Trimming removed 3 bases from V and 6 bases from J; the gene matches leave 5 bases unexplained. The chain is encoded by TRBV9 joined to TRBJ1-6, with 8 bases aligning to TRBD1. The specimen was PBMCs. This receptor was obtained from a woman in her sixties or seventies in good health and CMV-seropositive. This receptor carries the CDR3 CASSGPGQVNSPLHF. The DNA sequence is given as TGTGCCAGCAGCGGACCGGGACAGGTTAATTCACCCCTCCACTTT.